Listed below are T cell receptor beta chains from one sample, sequenced in a study of blood T cell repertoires in COVID-19. Produced via immunoSEQ multiplex PCR; TCRdb's table is partial and in-frame only. This sample yields about 130,000 clones, of which roughly four fifths are seen a single time; 10% to 15% belongs to the top ten. Sequenced: peripheral blood. The receptors come from a man aged 60 to 69 with acute or convalescent COVID-19. The CDR3 runs from the conserved cysteine through the conserved F or W. The D gene is left open where the match is weak. Not every row has a clone size; where given, it reads once, few, many or a size class.

>TRBJ2-1|NA|TRBV9|NA
CASSAGIYNEQFF
TGTGCCAGCAGCGCCGGGATCTACAATGAGCAGTTCTTC
>TRBJ2-1|TRBD1|TRBV2|NA
CASSEDRERNEQFF
TGTGCCAGCAGTGAGGACAGGGAGCGCAATGAGCAGTTCTTC
>TRBJ1-2|TRBD1|TRBV11-2|NA
CASSSGTGDGYTF
TGTGCCAGCAGCTCCGGGACAGGGGATGGCTACACCTTC
>TRBJ2-1|NA|TRBV5-1|NA
CASSLQGSYNEQFF
TGCGCCAGCAGCCTACAGGGCAGCTACAATGAGCAGTTCTTC
>TRBJ1-5|TRBD1|TRBV6-5|once
CASKGQGAQPQHF
TGTGCCAGCAAAGGACAGGGGGCCCAGCCCCAGCATTTT
>TRBJ2-5|NA|TRBV5-1|few
CASSWAKETQYF
TGCGCCAGCAGCTGGGCGAAAGAGACCCAGTACTTC
>TRBJ2-2|NA|TRBV2|once
CASSLPQGHPNTGELFF
TGTGCCAGCAGTCTCCCCCAGGGACACCCGAACACCGGGGAGCTGTTTTTT
>TRBJ1-2|TRBD1|TRBV19|many
CASRSTGQGLNYGYTF
TGTGCCAGTAGATCCACCGGACAGGGTTTAAACTATGGCTACACCTTC
>TRBJ2-2|NA|TRBV20-1|NA
CSARAEGELFF
TGCAGTGCTAGGGCTGAAGGGGAGCTGTTTTTT
>TRBJ1-1|TRBD1|TRBV2|NA
CASSGDDRGLSTEAFF
TGTGCCAGCAGTGGCGATGACAGGGGGCTGTCTACTGAAGCTTTCTTT
>TRBJ2-1|TRBD2|TRBV6-5|NA
CASSPGTSGRGEQFF
TGTGCCAGCAGTCCCGGGACTAGCGGGAGAGGTGAGCAGTTCTTC
>TRBJ1-3|NA|TRBV11-2|NA
CASSFLREGSGNTIYF
TGTGCCAGCAGCTTTTTGAGGGAAGGATCTGGAAACACCATATATTTT
>TRBJ2-1|NA|TRBV27|NA
CASSPLEAYNEQFF
TGTGCCAGCAGTCCTCTAGAGGCATACAATGAGCAGTTCTTC
>TRBJ1-1|NA|TRBV5-4|NA
CASSLRGEGGGTEAFF
TGTGCCAGCAGCTTGCGCGGGGAGGGGGGCGGCACTGAAGCTTTCTTT
>TRBJ1-1|NA|TRBV5-1|NA
CASSFGTLNTEAFF
TGCGCCAGCAGCTTCGGGACATTGAACACTGAAGCTTTCTTT
>TRBJ1-1|NA|TRBV10-3|few
CAISETGSIAEAFF
TGTGCCATCAGTGAGACAGGGTCGATAGCTGAAGCTTTCTTT
>TRBJ2-7|TRBD1|TRBV14|once
CASSQGWTGNTREQYF
TGTGCCAGCAGCCAAGGTTGGACAGGGAATACGAGGGAGCAGTACTTC
>TRBJ1-2|TRBD1|TRBV5-1|NA
CASSQTGQGKDGYTF
TGCGCCAGCAGCCAGACCGGACAGGGGAAGGATGGCTACACCTTC
>TRBJ2-7|TRBD2|TRBV30|few
CAWALAGGPRYEQYF
TGTGCCTGGGCTCTAGCGGGAGGGCCCCGCTACGAGCAGTACTTC
>TRBJ1-5|NA|TRBV10-3|NA
CAISEAFNQPQHF
TGTGCCATCAGTGAAGCCTTTAATCAGCCCCAGCATTTT
>TRBJ1-1|NA|TRBV18|NA
CASSEVSTEAFF
TGTGCCAGCTCAGAGGTTTCAACTGAAGCTTTCTTT
>TRBJ1-3|NA|TRBV6-2/TRBV6-3|few
CASSFHPRFYSGNTIYF
TGTGCCAGCAGTTTCCACCCACGTTTCTACTCTGGAAACACCATATATTTT
>TRBJ2-3|TRBD2|TRBV5-1|NA
CASSPLAGRADTQYF
TGCGCCAGCAGCCCATTAGCGGGACGGGCAGATACGCAGTATTTT
>TRBJ2-1|NA|TRBV4-1|NA
CASSPDTRETHYNEQFF
TGCGCCAGCAGCCCCGACACCCGGGAGACCCACTACAATGAGCAGTTCTTC
>TRBJ2-1|TRBD1|TRBV28|NA
CASSPSSGGSKEQFF
TGTGCCAGCAGCCCATCGTCAGGGGGATCCAAGGAGCAGTTCTTC
>TRBJ1-2|NA|TRBV28|NA
CASSYRGGQGYTF
TGTGCCAGCAGTTATAGGGGCGGTCAAGGCTACACCTTC
>TRBJ2-1|TRBD2|TRBV5-1|NA
CASSSLAGGPQFF
TGCGCCAGCAGCTCTCTAGCGGGAGGGCCCCAGTTCTTC
>TRBJ2-1|NA|TRBV24-1|NA
CATSGLQASSYNEQFF
TGTGCCACCAGTGGCTTACAGGCGAGCTCCTACAATGAGCAGTTCTTC
>TRBJ1-2|NA|TRBV6-2/TRBV6-3|NA
CASSYSGNLRYGYTF
TGTGCCAGCAGTTACTCTGGTAACCTGCGCTATGGCTACACCTTC
>TRBJ1-2|TRBD1|TRBV27|NA
CASRFAGTGVGGYTF
TGTGCCAGCAGATTTGCCGGGACAGGGGTAGGGGGCTACACCTTC
>TRBJ2-2|NA|TRBV3-1/TRBV3-2|NA
CASSPRLSGTGELFF
TGTGCCAGCAGCCCCCGGCTATCGGGGACCGGGGAGCTGTTTTTT
>TRBJ2-1|TRBD2|TRBV7-3|NA
CASSPLAGDNEQFF
TGTGCCAGCAGCCCTCTAGCGGGGGATAATGAGCAGTTCTTC
>TRBJ2-7|TRBD1|TRBV29-1|NA
CSVVTGGSPYEQYF
TGCAGCGTTGTGACAGGGGGTTCCCCCTACGAGCAGTACTTC
>TRBJ2-1|NA|TRBV5-4|NA
CASSLGQEIWEQFF
TGTGCCAGCAGCTTGGGACAGGAGATCTGGGAGCAGTTCTTC
>TRBJ2-7|NA|TRBV19|NA
CASSIGQGGYEQYF
TGTGCCAGTAGTATCGGCCAGGGTGGGTACGAGCAGTACTTC
>TRBJ1-4|NA|TRBV7-9|NA
CASSRGQGPDEKLFF
TGTGCCAGCAGCCGCGGTCAGGGGCCTGACGAAAAACTGTTTTTT
>TRBJ2-1|TRBD2|TRBV19|NA
CASSTHSGRAVNEQFF
TGTGCCAGTAGTACCCATAGCGGGAGGGCCGTTAATGAGCAGTTCTTC
>TRBJ1-1|NA|TRBV6-5|NA
CASSYSARMNTEAFF
TGTGCCAGCAGTTACTCAGCGCGGATGAACACTGAAGCTTTCTTT